Each of the 26 T cell receptor beta chains below was sequenced from the same sample in a study of T cell responses to AZD1222 COVID-19 vaccine. The table came from immunoSEQ multiplex PCR; TCRdb's copy has only in-frame clones and leaves some out. The sample includes 160,000 or so clones, around nine tenths of them seen just once. The starting material was peripheral blood, obtained on day 0 of AZD1222 vaccination. These receptors all come from an adult in good health.

The rearrangement joins TRBV27 to TRBJ1-5; D gene uncertain. This CDR3 has 13 residues. Trimming took 8 bases from V and 6 from J, leaving 14 bases between them. Germline V lookup: CDR1 MNHEY, CDR2 SMNVEV (reference sequence). The CDR3 here is CASGKEVGQPQHF. CDR3 in DNA: TGTGCCAGCGGGAAAGAGGTTGGTCAGCCCCAGCATTTT.

This chain links TRBV15 with TRBJ1-2; D perhaps matches TRBD1 (6 bases). Germline assignment: CDR1 LNHNV and CDR2 YYDKDF (reference sequence). This CDR3 has 13 residues. Trimming took 4 bases from V and 3 from J, leaving 9 bases between them. The CDR3 bases are TGTGCCACCAGCAACAGGGCAGACTATGGCTACACCTTC. Translated, it gives CATSNRADYGYTF.

The count of this clone is one. The CDR3 sequence: CASIARDRPFNYGYTF. Here the CDR3 DNA reads TGTGCCAGCATCGCCCGGGACAGGCCCTTCAACTATGGCTACACCTTC. V and J are TRBV5-4 and TRBJ1-2, with 8 bases identical to TRBD1. The CDR3 is 16 residues long. J lost 2 bases, V lost 6 bases, and 12 bases had no gene match. CDR1 SGHNT and CDR2 YYREEE come from the germline V gene (reference sequence).

The chain links TRBV10-1 to TRBJ2-7; D may be TRBD2 (6 bases). The CDR3 totals 15 residues. Germline CDR1 and CDR2: WNHNN and SYGVQD (reference sequence). Trimming removed 4 bases at V and 5 bases at J, with 18 bases between. CDR3 DNA sequence: TGCGCCAGCAGTGCGGGAGTACTGGGGGAAGACGAGCAGTACTTC. This encodes CASSAGVLGEDEQYF.

The V call is TRBV3-1 (or the pseudogene TRBV3-2), the J call TRBJ1-2; D is undetermined. V lost 1 base to trimming and J lost 7 bases, with 7 bases between them. CDR1 and CDR2 from the germline V gene are LGHDT and YNNKEL (reference sequence). The CDR3 is made up of 12 amino acids. DNA of the CDR3: TGTGCCAGCAGCCAAGTTCTAGGTGGCTACACCTTC. This codes for CASSQVLGGYTF.

This clone was seen only once. The V call is TRBV15, the J call TRBJ2-1; maybe TRBD1 (6 bases). From germline, CDR1 is LNHNV and CDR2 YYDKDF (reference sequence). This CDR3 has 13 amino acids. V was pared by 7 bases and J by 10 bases, with 17 bases between. CDR3 nucleotides: TGTGCCACCACCGAGGTGGGGGCTAGAGAGCAGTTCTTC. It encodes CATTEVGAREQFF. Complete variable domain (other parts from reference TRBV15 and TRBJ2-1): DAMVIQNPRYQVTQFGKPVTLSCSQTLNHNVMYWYQQKSSQAPKLLFHYYDKDFNNEADTPDNFQSRRPNTSFCFLDIRSPGLGDTAMYLCATTEVGAREQFFGPGTRLTVL.

The V and J genes are TRBV20-1 and TRBJ2-1, with TRBD1 matching 7 bases. V shed 3 bases, J shed 6 bases, and the junction held 2 bases outside the gene matches. The CDR3 totals 12 residues. Per germline, CDR1 DFQATT and CDR2 SNEGSKA (reference sequence). This CDR3 is CSASDRVNEQFF. The CDR3 DNA reads as TGCAGTGCTAGTGACAGGGTCAATGAGCAGTTCTTC.

The table lists this clone with a few counts. The rearrangement uses TRBV2 and TRBJ2-7; D is possibly TRBD1 or TRBD2 (5 bases each). The V end was cut by 6 bases, the J end by 3 bases, with 15 bases between. The CDR3 loop spans 14 amino acids. Germline assignment: CDR1 SNHLY and CDR2 FYNNEI. The CDR3 region has the DNA TGTGCCAGCAGGGGACGGGACGATTACTACGAGCAGTACTTC. It yields the protein CASRGRDDYYEQYF.

The gene calls are TRBV19 and TRBJ1-2, with a tentative D call TRBD1 (5 bases). Germline values: CDR1 LNHDA, CDR2 SQIVND (reference sequence). This CDR3 has 13 residues. V lost 8 bases and J lost 0, with 10 bases in between. The CDR3 coding sequence is TGTGCCAGTTGGGGGTCGACTAACTATGGCTACACCTTC. The encoded protein is CASWGSTNYGYTF.

The genes are TRBV2 and TRBJ1-6, with TRBD1 identical over 7 bases. Germline V gene data show CDR1 as SNHLY and CDR2 as FYNNEI. The CDR3 is made up of 16 amino acids. Trimming cost V 5 bases and J 8 bases; bases outside gene matches: 12. The CDR3 coding sequence is TGTGCCAGCAGTAGACAGGGATTAGTCCGGGATTCACCCCTCCACTTT. Its protein product is CASSRQGLVRDSPLHF.

This chain connects TRBV7-2 to TRBJ2-1; D is perhaps TRBD2 (6 bases). The CDR3 is 16 amino acids. The V gene's germline CDR1 is SGHTA and CDR2 FQGNSA. The ends were cut back, 1 base at V and 1 base at J, with 11 bases in the middle. The CDR3 here is CASSLVAGPSYNEQFF. In DNA form, the CDR3 reads TGTGCCAGCAGCTTAGTTGCGGGACCATCCTACAATGAGCAGTTCTTC.

The genes are TRBV2 and TRBJ1-1, with D unresolved. Germline CDR1 reads SNHLY; CDR2 reads FYNNEI. Trimming removed 7 bases from V and 7 bases from J, with 13 bases in between. This CDR3 contains 12 residues. In DNA, the CDR3 is TGTGCCAGCATGCTGGAGGGATATGAAGCTTTCTTT. Translated, it gives CASMLEGYEAFF.

The chain carries TRBV7-6 and TRBJ1-1; D may be TRBD1 (5 bases). The CDR3 extends over 15 amino acids. Trimming took off 5 bases at V and 0 bases at J, with 13 bases between the two ends. The germline CDR1 and CDR2 sequences are SGHVS and FNYEAQ. CDR3 amino acids: CASSLGAGVNTEAFF. The CDR3 DNA follows: TGTGCCAGCAGCCTAGGGGCGGGTGTGAACACTGAAGCTTTCTTT.

The genes are TRBV7-9 and TRBJ2-1, with D perhaps matching TRBD2 (5 bases). Germline V gene data show CDR1 as SEHNR and CDR2 as FQNEAQ (reference sequence). Trimming cost V 5 bases and J 7 bases, with 15 bases left between them. The CDR3 runs 14 residues. The CDR3 coding sequence is TGTGCCAGCAGCGGTTTGGGAGTGGTGAATGAGCAGTTCTTC. Translated, it gives CASSGLGVVNEQFF.

This clone was counted only a few times. At the DNA level, this CDR3 is encoded by other sequences in the same sample as well. V is TRBV10-2 and J is TRBJ1-1; D is ambiguous. The CDR3 loop spans 12 amino acids. Trimming took off 6 bases at V and 1 base at J, with 6 bases between the two ends. Germline V gene sequence: CDR1 WSHSY, CDR2 SAAADI. The DNA of the CDR3 is TGCGCCAGCAGACAGACGAACACTGAAGCTTTCTTT. The encoded protein is CASRQTNTEAFF.

The chain has TRBV5-4 and TRBJ2-2; tentatively, D is TRBD1 or TRBD2 (5 bases each). V was shortened by 5 bases and J by 3 bases, with 17 bases between the two germline ends. CDR1 is SGHNT, CDR2 YYREEE, per germline (reference sequence). The CDR3 runs 16 residues. The CDR3 reads CASRRGGGSDTGELFF. CDR3 sequence (DNA): TGTGCCAGCAGACGCGGTGGGGGTAGTGACACCGGGGAGCTGTTTTTT.

The chain joins TRBV7-9 to TRBJ1-6; D ambiguous. This CDR3 has 13 residues. V lost 7 bases and J 7 bases, leaving 11 bases between the germline ends. Germline V gives CDR1 SEHNR, CDR2 FQNEAQ (reference sequence). CDR3 sequence reads: CASTELGNSPLHF. CDR3 sequence (DNA): TGTGCCAGCACCGAACTGGGGAATTCACCCCTCCACTTT.

This clone has just a few counts. This chain joins TRBV6-1 and TRBJ2-4; D is ambiguous. V lost 2 bases to trimming and J lost 8 bases, with 10 bases between them. CDR1 MNHNS and CDR2 SASEGT come from the germline V gene. The CDR3 runs 13 residues. CDR3 sequence: CASSEIGAYIQYF. The CDR3 bases are TGTGCCAGCAGTGAAATAGGAGCGTACATTCAGTACTTC.

The chain carries TRBV7-8 and TRBJ1-3; possible D gene TRBD1, 5 bases. The CDR3 sequence is 14 residues long. V was clipped by 5 bases and J by 0 bases, with 8 bases between them. The germline gives CDR1 SGHVS, CDR2 FQNEAQ. The CDR3 DNA is TGTGCCAGCAGCAAGGGGAGCTCTGGAAACACCATATATTTT. Protein product: CASSKGSSGNTIYF.

About this clone: This sample also contains other DNA sequences that code for the same CDR3. This sequence joins TRBV30 and TRBJ1-2; D uncertain. This CDR3 has 12 amino acids. Trimming pared 0 bases from V and 8 bases from J, leaving 10 bases between. In germline, CDR1 is GTSNPN, CDR2 SVGIG (reference sequence). This CDR3 reads CAWSVGGRGYTF. The DNA of the CDR3 is TGTGCCTGGAGTGTCGGCGGGCGGGGCTACACCTTC.

V usage is TRBV18 and J usage is TRBJ2-1; a possible D gene is TRBD2 (6 bases). The CDR3 covers 14 residues. V gave up 3 bases and J gave up 7 bases, with 13 bases separating them. Germline lookup yields CDR1 KGHSH and CDR2 LQKENI. CDR3 region: CASSPRGGQNEQFF. CDR3 coding DNA: TGTGCCAGCTCACCTCGAGGAGGGCAGAATGAGCAGTTCTTC.

The rearrangement uses TRBV30 and TRBJ1-5; D uncertain. The CDR3 loop spans 13 amino acids. Trimming cost V 2 bases and J 4 bases, with 9 bases left between them. Germline loops: CDR1 GTSNPN, CDR2 SVGIG (reference sequence). The CDR3 loop reads CAWSNQGNQPQHF. As DNA, the CDR3 is TGTGCCTGGAGTAATCAAGGGAATCAGCCCCAGCATTTT. The full variable domain, its missing parts supplied by reference TRBV30 and TRBJ1-5, is SQTIHQWPATLVQPVGSPLSLECTVEGTSNPNLYWYRQAAGRGLQLLFYSVGIGQISSEVPQNLSASRPQDRQFILSSKKLLLSDSGFYLCAWSNQGNQPQHFGDGTRLSIL.

The rearrangement links TRBV7-9 to TRBJ1-2, with 9 bases fitting TRBD1. The J segment lost 5 bases and the V segment lost 5 bases, leaving 6 bases of the junction unmatched. The CDR3 is made up of 14 amino acids. Germline V lookup: CDR1 SEHNR, CDR2 FQNEAQ (reference sequence). The CDR3 nucleotides are TGTGCCAGCAGCCTTGGGACAGGGACTTATGGCTACACCTTC. It translates to CASSLGTGTYGYTF. The full variable domain, its missing parts supplied by reference TRBV7-9 and TRBJ1-2, is DTGVSQNPRHKITKRGQNVTFRCDPISEHNRLYWYRQTLGQGPEFLTYFQNEAQLEKSRLLSDRFSAERPKGSFSTLEIQRTEQGDSAMYLCASSLGTGTYGYTFGSGTRLTVV.

The chain couples TRBV7-9 to TRBJ2-7, with 9 bases lining up with TRBD1. The V segment lost 5 bases and the J segment 1 base; nucleotides outside the gene matches: 6. CDR1 is SEHNR, CDR2 FQNEAQ, per germline (reference sequence). The CDR3 is made up of 15 amino acids. The CDR3 region is CASSGPGQGSYEQYF. The DNA for the CDR3 is TGTGCCAGCAGCGGCCCGGGACAGGGATCCTACGAGCAGTACTTC.

The gene calls are TRBV2 and TRBJ2-7; 7 bases fit TRBD2. In germline, CDR1 is SNHLY, CDR2 FYNNEI. The CDR3 contains 13 residues. Germline trimming cut 7 bases from V and 4 bases from J; bases unmatched to any gene: 7. CDR3 DNA: TGTGCCAGCATGCTGACGGGAGGTTACGAGCAGTACTTC. Protein product: CASMLTGGYEQYF.

The rearrangement joins TRBV12-3 or TRBV12-4 to TRBJ1-2; the D gene is possibly TRBD1 (5 bases). Between the trimmed V and J ends, which lost 9 bases and 7 bases, there was a span of 12 bases. This CDR3 is built from 11 residues. The CDR3 protein is CASSRGSGYTF. In DNA, the CDR3 is TGTGCCAGTAGCCGGGGGTCTGGCTACACCTTC.